Following are 19 T cell receptor beta chains from one sample sequenced in a study of early T cells in non-severe SARS-CoV-2 infection. TCRdb redid the calling of the 5' RACE reads with MiXCR, one entry per CDR3 protein. Of some 96,000 distinct CDR3 sequences listed, about 13% are singletons. Sequenced: whole blood. The receptor set was obtained from an adult who was a healthcare worker with PCR-confirmed SARS-CoV-2 infection or an uninfected control (not recorded which).

This clonotype has at least ten counts. The J gene is TRBJ2-2, the V gene TRBV9, with 8 positions matching TRBD1. The V gene's germline CDR1 is SGDLS and CDR2 YYNGEE. J lost 7 bases, V lost 4 bases, and 9 bases had no gene match. The CDR3 runs 15 residues. CDR3 coding DNA: TGTGCCAGCAGCACAAGGACAGGGCAGGGCGGGGAGCTGTTTTTT. Translating gives CASSTRTGQGGELFF.

This clonotype was recorded a few times. The chain recombines TRBV18 with TRBJ2-1; perhaps TRBD2 as D (6 bases). Looked up from germline, CDR1 is KGHSH and CDR2 is LQKENI. The CDR3 runs to 13 residues. Trimming stripped 5 bases from V and 5 bases from J, with 10 bases between. CDR3 in amino acids: CASSNAGNNEQFF. The CDR3 nucleotides read TGTGCCAGCTCAAACGCGGGGAACAATGAGCAGTTCTTC.

This chain uses TRBV20-1 with TRBJ2-3; D unresolved. This CDR3 spans 11 amino acids. CDR1 is DFQATT and CDR2 is SNEGSKA in the germline V gene (reference sequence). The V end lost 3 bases, the J end lost 2 bases, and 3 bases lay between the germline ends. This CDR3 is CSARFTDTQYF. The CDR3 nucleotides read TGCAGTGCTAGGTTCACAGATACGCAGTATTTT.

The chain recombines TRBV2 with TRBJ2-7, with D tentatively TRBD1 (5 bases). Per germline, CDR1 SNHLY and CDR2 FYNNEI. Between the trimmed V and J ends, which lost 8 bases and 3 bases, there was a span of 11 bases. The CDR3 sequence is 12 residues long. The CDR3 coding sequence is TGTGCCAGCGCCCAGACAGACTACGAGCAGTACTTC. Amino acids: CASAQTDYEQYF.

A few counts support this clonotype. The rearrangement joins TRBV6-2 or TRBV6-3 to TRBJ2-1; D not resolved. Germline-derived CDR1 and CDR2 are MNHEY and SVGEGT. The CDR3 sequence is 12 residues long. Trimming shortened V by 2 bases and J by 10 bases, and 9 bases separated the two germline ends. The CDR3 region is CASSYGLGEQFF. The CDR3, as DNA: TGTGCCAGCAGTTACGGTTTAGGGGAGCAGTTCTTC.

This clonotype came up a few times. V and J are TRBV28 and TRBJ1-4, with TRBD1 matching 8 bases. In germline, CDR1 is MDHEN, CDR2 SYDVKM. The CDR3 is 14 residues long. After removal of 6 bases from V and 8 bases from J, the junction contained 8 bases not matched to a gene. The CDR3 DNA reads as TGTGCCAGCAGGTCGGACAGGGTTGGCGAAAAACTGTTTTTT. Translated, it gives CASRSDRVGEKLFF.

In this sample, this clonotype turned up many times. This chain links TRBV27 with TRBJ2-6; D gene uncertain. CDR1 and CDR2 from the germline V gene are MNHEY and SMNVEV (reference sequence). The CDR3 sequence is 15 residues long. Trimming took off 5 bases at V and 0 bases at J, with 8 bases between the two ends. CDR3: CASSAPSSGANVLTF. The CDR3 DNA is TGTGCCAGCAGTGCCCCATCCTCTGGGGCCAACGTCCTGACTTTC.

CDR3 bases: TGTGCCAGCAGCCTACAGGGGGCACACGGGGAGCTGTTTTTT. Residues: CASSLQGAHGELFF. V usage is TRBV6-6 and J usage is TRBJ2-2, with 9 positions matching TRBD1. Germline loops: CDR1 MNHNY, CDR2 SVGAGI (reference sequence). The ends lost 6 bases at V and 7 bases at J; junction bases unmatched: 6. The CDR3 length is 14 residues.

CDR3 coding DNA: TGTGCCAGCAGCCCCCTCGTCGGGAGGGACGCCGGGGAGCTGTTTTTT. Translated: CASSPLVGRDAGELFF. The V call is TRBV3-2, the J call TRBJ2-2; the table's D gene call, TRBD2, was not cross checked with the DNA. TRBV3-2 is deemed a pseudogene. The CDR3 has 16 amino acids.

This clonotype was detected ten times or more. V usage is TRBV6-1 and J usage is TRBJ2-4; TRBD2 might be the D (5 bases). CDR3 length equals 15 residues. The V end was cut by 8 bases, the J end by 0 bases, with 14 bases between. The germline CDR1 and CDR2 sequences are MNHNS and SASEGT. The CDR3 sequence is CASANPGVAKNIQYF. The CDR3 DNA reads TGTGCCAGCGCCAATCCCGGGGTAGCCAAAAACATTCAGTACTTC.

This clonotype was observed many times. This chain links TRBV5-1 with TRBJ2-3; tentatively, D is TRBD2 (6 bases). Germline assignment: CDR1 SGHRS and CDR2 YFSETQ. V lost 0 bases and J lost 3, with 8 bases in between. CDR3 length: 14 amino acids. CDR3 nucleotide sequence: TGCGCCAGCAGCTTGGACGGGGGAACAGATACGCAGTATTTT. Translated, it gives CASSLDGGTDTQYF.

J is TRBJ2-1 and V is TRBV20-1, with TRBD2 matching over 7 bases. Germline V gives CDR1 DFQATT, CDR2 SNEGSKA (reference sequence). The CDR3 runs to 12 residues. Losses at the gene ends were 0 bases for V and 8 bases for J; bases not matched to a gene: 1. CDR3 protein: CSARETSHEQFF. The CDR3 DNA is TGCAGTGCTAGAGAGACTAGCCATGAGCAGTTCTTC.

This clonotype occurred many times. V gene TRBV4-1 combines with J gene TRBJ2-3, with unresolved D. The CDR3 length is 13 residues. Trimming cost V 2 bases and J 5 bases, with 8 bases left between them. CDR1 MGHRA and CDR2 YSYEKL come from the germline V gene. The CDR3 loop reads CASSQLRLDTQYF. The CDR3 DNA sequence: TGCGCCAGCAGCCAACTGCGGCTAGATACGCAGTATTTT.

This clonotype is medium-sized within its sample. The rearrangement uses TRBV28 and TRBJ1-1; D is possibly TRBD1 (5 bases). This CDR3 has 17 residues. Trimming removed 4 bases at V and 8 bases at J, with 26 bases between. Germline CDR1 is MDHEN and CDR2 is SYDVKM. DNA for the CDR3: TGTGCCAGCAGTTCTTTAGTGGCTTCCACAGGCGGTCAAGAAGCTTTCTTT. It specifies CASSSLVASTGGQEAFF.

This clonotype has ten or more counts. CDR3 region: CASSPRLAGGPDTQYF. The CDR3 DNA follows: TGCGCCAGCAGCCCCAGACTAGCGGGGGGCCCAGATACGCAGTATTTT. This chain links TRBV10-1 with TRBJ2-3; the match to TRBD2 covers 13 bases. CDR1 is WNHNN, CDR2 SYGVQD, per germline (reference sequence). The V segment lost 6 bases and the J segment 4 bases; nucleotides outside the gene matches: 7. The CDR3 loop spans 16 amino acids.

V gene TRBV12-3 or TRBV12-4 combines with J gene TRBJ1-4, with TRBD1 as a possible D gene (5 bases). Trimming pared 5 bases from V and 3 bases from J, leaving 13 bases between. CDR3 length: 15 amino acids. This chain's CDR3 is CASSPGASSNEKLFF. In DNA form, the CDR3 reads TGTGCCAGCAGTCCCGGGGCCTCCTCTAATGAAAAACTGTTTTTT.

This clonotype came up a few times. V is TRBV6-1 and J is TRBJ2-4; the D gene is possibly TRBD2 (7 bases). V lost 2 bases and J lost 8, with 16 bases in between. The length of the CDR3 is 15 residues. Germline V lookup: CDR1 MNHNS, CDR2 SASEGT. CDR3 protein: CASSERRGRRDIQYF. The CDR3 DNA follows: TGTGCCAGCAGTGAAAGGCGGGGGCGGAGGGACATTCAGTACTTC.

This sequence joins TRBV15 and TRBJ2-7; 8 positions match TRBD1. Germline CDR1 and CDR2: LNHNV and YYDKDF (reference sequence). The CDR3 sequence is 15 residues long. Trimming removed 0 bases from V and 2 bases from J; junction bases left unmatched: 3. CDR3 in amino acids: CATSREGTGTYEQYF. CDR3 DNA sequence: TGTGCCACCAGCAGAGAGGGGACAGGCACCTACGAGCAGTACTTC.

This clonotype was found a few times. The chain links TRBV5-1 to TRBJ2-5; D is perhaps TRBD2 (7 bases). The germline gives CDR1 SGHRS, CDR2 YFSETQ. The CDR3 is made up of 16 amino acids. Between the trimmed V and J ends, which lost 4 bases and 5 bases, there was a span of 21 bases. CDR3 loop: CASSITGRGIWETQYF. In nucleotides, the CDR3 is TGCGCCAGCAGCATAACAGGGAGGGGGATTTGGGAGACCCAGTACTTC. Full variable domain (remainder filled in from reference TRBV5-1 and TRBJ2-5): KAGVTQTPRYLIKTRGQQVTLSCSPISGHRSVSWYQQTPGQGLQFLFEYFSETQRNKGNFPGRFSGRQFSNSRSEMNVSTLELGDSALYLCASSITGRGIWETQYFGPGTRLLVL.